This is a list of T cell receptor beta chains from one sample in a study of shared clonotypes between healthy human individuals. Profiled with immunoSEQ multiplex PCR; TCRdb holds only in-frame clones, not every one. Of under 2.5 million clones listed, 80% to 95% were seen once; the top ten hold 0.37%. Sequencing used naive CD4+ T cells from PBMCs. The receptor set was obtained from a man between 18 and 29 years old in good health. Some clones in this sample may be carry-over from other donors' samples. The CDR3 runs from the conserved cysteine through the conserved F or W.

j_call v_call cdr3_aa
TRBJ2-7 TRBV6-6 CASSYSIGFEQYF
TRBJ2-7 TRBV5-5 CASSFGQARGEQYF
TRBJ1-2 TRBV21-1 CASSKVRKTDPHYGYTF
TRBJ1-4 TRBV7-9 CASSSVGGGKLFF
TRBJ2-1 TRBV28 CASTLFSYNEQFF
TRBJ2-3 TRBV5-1 CASSFGFTDTQYF
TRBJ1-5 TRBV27 CASRSGQVNQPQHF
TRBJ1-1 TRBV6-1 CASSELNTEAFF
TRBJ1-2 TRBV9 CASARDGNYGYTF
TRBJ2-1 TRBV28 CASSSWGASGGDEQFF
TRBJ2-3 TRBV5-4 CASSPGQPTDTQYF
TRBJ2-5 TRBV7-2 CASSLQREGLRETQYF
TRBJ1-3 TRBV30 CAWRGLGVGNTIYF
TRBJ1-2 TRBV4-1 CASSQELGNGYTF
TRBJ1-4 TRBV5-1 CASSLAGTGNRLFF
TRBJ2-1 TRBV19 CASSRGLAGVVEQFF
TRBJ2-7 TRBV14 CASSQVKDYEQYF
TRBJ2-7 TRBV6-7 CDPGTSGVSSYEQYF
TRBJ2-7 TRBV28 CASSGLAGGPSYEQYF
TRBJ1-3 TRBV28 CASRYDRGRGSTIYF
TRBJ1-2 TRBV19 CASSYNQGRGYTF
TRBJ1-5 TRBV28 CASSLMGRGNQPQHF
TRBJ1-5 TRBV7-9 CASSPGQGRPQHF
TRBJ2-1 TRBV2 CASSDPQELPFSYNEQFF
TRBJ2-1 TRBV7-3 CASSPGTHTWEQFF
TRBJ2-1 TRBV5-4 CASSLVRGTYNEQFF
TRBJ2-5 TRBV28 CASTERLGQGTGWETQYF
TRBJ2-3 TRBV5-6 CASSLVGGEPTDTQYF
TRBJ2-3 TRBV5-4 CASSFGGAPTDTQYF
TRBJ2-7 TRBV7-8 CASSRNLRTSGTPYEQYF
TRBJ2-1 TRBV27 CASSFSGSRHEQFF
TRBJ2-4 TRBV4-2 CASSQNPTGTVARRLAKNIQYF
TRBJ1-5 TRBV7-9 CASSRGRSEPQHF
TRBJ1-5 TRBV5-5 CASSTVVGLGNQPQHF
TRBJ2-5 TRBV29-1 CSVGHHQETQYF
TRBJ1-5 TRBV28 CASSPLGGTGGVNQPQHF
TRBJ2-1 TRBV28 CASTRGGSGSLNEQFF
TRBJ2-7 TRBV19 CASSFLRSEEYEQYF
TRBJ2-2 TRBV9 CASSTRTSGQGELFF
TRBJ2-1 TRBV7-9 CASSHATRGLYNEQFF
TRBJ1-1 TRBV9 CASSPSSRDTEAFF
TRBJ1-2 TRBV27 CASSPRAPNFGYTF
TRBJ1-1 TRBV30 CAWSLGGVGAFF
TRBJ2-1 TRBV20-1 CSARVHEQFF
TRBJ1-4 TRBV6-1 CATPGGTNEKLFF
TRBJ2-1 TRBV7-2 CASSLWTSHNEQFF
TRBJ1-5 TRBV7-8 CASSFTYGGQPQHF
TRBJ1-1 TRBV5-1 CASSLGPVAFF
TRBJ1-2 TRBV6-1 CASSEGYGYTF
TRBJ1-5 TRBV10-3 CAISEAWDRGNQPQHF
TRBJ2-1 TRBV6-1 CASSEFWGEQFF
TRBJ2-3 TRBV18 CASSRLAGVESTDTQYF
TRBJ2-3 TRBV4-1 CASSRTSGGSSTDTQYF
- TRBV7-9 CASSPTGAYHEQYF
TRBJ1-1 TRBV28 CASSPTGRFTEAFF
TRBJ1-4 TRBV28 CASSPPGATNEKLFF
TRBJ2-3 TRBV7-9 CASSRRADTQYF
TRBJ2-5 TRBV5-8 CASSLGAEKTQYF
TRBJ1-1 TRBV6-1 CASKTQRAGDTEAFF
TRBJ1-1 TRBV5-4 CASSLQEPNTEAFF